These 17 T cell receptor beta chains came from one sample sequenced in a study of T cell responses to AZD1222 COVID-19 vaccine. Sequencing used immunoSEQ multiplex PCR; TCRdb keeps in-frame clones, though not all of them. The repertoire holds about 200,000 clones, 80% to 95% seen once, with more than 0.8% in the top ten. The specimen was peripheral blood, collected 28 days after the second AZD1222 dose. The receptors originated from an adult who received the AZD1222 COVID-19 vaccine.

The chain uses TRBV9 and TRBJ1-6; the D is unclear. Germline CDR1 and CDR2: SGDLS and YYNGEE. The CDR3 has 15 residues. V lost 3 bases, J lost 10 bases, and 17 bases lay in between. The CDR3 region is CASSGSPTSDSPLHF. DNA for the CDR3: TGTGCCAGCAGCGGGAGCCCGACCTCGGACTCACCCCTCCACTTT.

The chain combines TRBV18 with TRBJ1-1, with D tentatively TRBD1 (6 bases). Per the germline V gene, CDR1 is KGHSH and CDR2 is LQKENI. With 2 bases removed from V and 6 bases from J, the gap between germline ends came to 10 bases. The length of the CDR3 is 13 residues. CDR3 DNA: TGTGCCAGCTCACCAAACAGGGATGCTGAAGCTTTCTTT. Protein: CASSPNRDAEAFF.

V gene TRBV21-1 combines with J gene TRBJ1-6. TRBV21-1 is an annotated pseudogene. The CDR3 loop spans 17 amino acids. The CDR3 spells CASSEYLRSSYNSPLHF. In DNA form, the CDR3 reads TGTGCCAGCAGTGAGTACCTCAGAAGCTCCTATAATTCACCCCTCCACTTT.

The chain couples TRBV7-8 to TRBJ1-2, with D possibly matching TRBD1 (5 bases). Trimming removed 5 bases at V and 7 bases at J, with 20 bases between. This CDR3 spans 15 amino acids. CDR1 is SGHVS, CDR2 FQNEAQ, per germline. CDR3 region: CASSTSSQPGTGYTF. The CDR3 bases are TGTGCCAGCAGCACCTCCTCCCAACCAGGGACTGGCTACACCTTC. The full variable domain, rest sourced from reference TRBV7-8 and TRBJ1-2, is GAGVSQSPRYKVAKRGQDVALRCDPISGHVSLFWYQQALGQGPEFLTYFQNEAQLDKSGLPSDRFFAERPEGSVSTLKIQRTQQEDSAVYLCASSTSSQPGTGYTFGSGTRLTVV.

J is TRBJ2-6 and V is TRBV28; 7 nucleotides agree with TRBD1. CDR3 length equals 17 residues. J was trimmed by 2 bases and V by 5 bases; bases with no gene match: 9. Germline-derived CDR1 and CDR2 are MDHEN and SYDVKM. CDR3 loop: CASSVDRVLTGANVLTF. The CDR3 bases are TGTGCCAGCAGTGTCGACAGGGTGCTAACTGGGGCCAACGTCCTGACTTTC.

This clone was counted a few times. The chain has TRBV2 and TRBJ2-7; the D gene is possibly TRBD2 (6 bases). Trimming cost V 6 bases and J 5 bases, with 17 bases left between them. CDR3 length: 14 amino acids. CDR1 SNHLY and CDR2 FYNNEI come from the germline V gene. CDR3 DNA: TGTGCCAGCAGCCGAGGCGTGGCGGGGCACGAGCAGTACTTC. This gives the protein CASSRGVAGHEQYF.

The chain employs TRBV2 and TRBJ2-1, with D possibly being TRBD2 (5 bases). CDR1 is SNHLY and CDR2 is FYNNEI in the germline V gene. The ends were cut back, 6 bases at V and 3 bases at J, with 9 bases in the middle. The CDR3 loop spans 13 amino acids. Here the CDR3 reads CASREESYNEQFF. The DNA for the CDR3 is TGTGCCAGCAGGGAGGAAAGCTACAATGAGCAGTTCTTC.

The CDR3 sequence is CASSLGQGRTDTQYF. The DNA of the CDR3 is TGTGCCAGCAGTTTGGGACAGGGGCGCACAGATACGCAGTATTTT. V is TRBV28 and J is TRBJ2-3; 10 nucleotides agree with TRBD1. Germline V gene sequence: CDR1 MDHEN, CDR2 SYDVKM. J was trimmed by 1 base and V by 3 bases; bases with no gene match: 1. The CDR3 runs 15 residues. Looking up the rest from reference TRBV28 and TRBJ2-3 gives the full variable domain: DVKVTQSSRYLVKRTGEKVFLECVQDMDHENMFWYRQDPGLGLRLIYFSYDVKMKEKGDIPEGYSVSREKKERFSLILESASTNQTSMYLCASSLGQGRTDTQYFGPGTRLTVL.

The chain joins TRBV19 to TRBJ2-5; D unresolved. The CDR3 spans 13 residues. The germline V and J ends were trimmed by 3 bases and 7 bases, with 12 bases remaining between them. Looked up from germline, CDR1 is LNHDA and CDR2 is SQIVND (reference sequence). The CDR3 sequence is CASSMRTPGTQYF. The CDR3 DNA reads TGTGCCAGTAGTATGAGGACGCCGGGGACCCAGTACTTC.

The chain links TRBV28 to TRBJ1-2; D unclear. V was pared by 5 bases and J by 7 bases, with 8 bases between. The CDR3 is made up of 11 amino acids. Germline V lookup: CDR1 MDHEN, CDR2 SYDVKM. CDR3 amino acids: CASSAQGGYTF. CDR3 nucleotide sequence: TGTGCCAGCAGTGCCCAAGGTGGCTACACCTTC.

The CDR3 sequence is CASRDDRGGQAFF. The CDR3 DNA reads as TGTGCCAGCAGAGACGACAGGGGAGGGCAAGCTTTCTTT. The chain joins TRBV2 to TRBJ1-1; TRBD1 aligns across 8 bases. Germline trimming cut 6 bases from V and 9 bases from J; bases unmatched to any gene: 9. The CDR3 extends over 13 amino acids. Per germline, CDR1 SNHLY and CDR2 FYNNEI.

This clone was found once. Here the CDR3 DNA reads TGTGCCAGCAGCTTAGACGGGACTAGCTCCTACAATGAGCAGTTCTTC. This sequence encodes CASSLDGTSSYNEQFF. The chain combines TRBV11-3 with TRBJ2-1; TRBD2 matches 8 bases. J was trimmed by 0 bases and V by 0 bases; bases with no gene match: 1. CDR1 SGHNT and CDR2 YENEEA come from the germline V gene. This CDR3 has 16 amino acids.

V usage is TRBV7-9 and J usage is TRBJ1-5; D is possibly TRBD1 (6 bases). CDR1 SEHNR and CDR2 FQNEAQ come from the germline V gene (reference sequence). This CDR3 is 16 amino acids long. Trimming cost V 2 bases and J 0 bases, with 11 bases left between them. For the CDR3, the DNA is TGTGCCAGCAGCTTATTCCTGGGGGCTAGCAATCAGCCCCAGCATTTT. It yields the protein CASSLFLGASNQPQHF.

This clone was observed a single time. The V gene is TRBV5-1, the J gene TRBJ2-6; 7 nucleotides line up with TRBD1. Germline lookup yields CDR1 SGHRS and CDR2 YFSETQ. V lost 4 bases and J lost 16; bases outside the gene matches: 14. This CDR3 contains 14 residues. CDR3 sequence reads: CASSPTGTEPHLTF. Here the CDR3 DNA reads TGCGCCAGCAGCCCGACCGGGACAGAACCCCATCTGACTTTC. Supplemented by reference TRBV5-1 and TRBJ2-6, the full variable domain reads KAGVTQTPRYLIKTRGQQVTLSCSPISGHRSVSWYQQTPGQGLQFLFEYFSETQRNKGNFPGRFSGRQFSNSRSEMNVSTLELGDSALYLCASSPTGTEPHLTFGAGSRLTVL.

CDR3 coding DNA: TGTGCCAGCAGCCAGCTACAGGGGACCTCTGAAAAACTGTTTTTT. It encodes CASSQLQGTSEKLFF. The chain combines TRBV3-1 (or the pseudogene TRBV3-2) with TRBJ1-4; TRBD1 matches at 7 bases. Germline CDR1 is LGHDT and CDR2 is YNNKEL (reference sequence). The CDR3 length is 15 residues. Losses at the gene ends were 3 bases for V and 7 bases for J; bases not matched to a gene: 8.

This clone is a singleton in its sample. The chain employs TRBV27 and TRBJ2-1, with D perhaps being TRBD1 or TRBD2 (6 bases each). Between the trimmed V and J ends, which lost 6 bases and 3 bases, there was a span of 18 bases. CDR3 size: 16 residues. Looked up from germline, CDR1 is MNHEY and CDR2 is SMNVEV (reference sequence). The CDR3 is CASRTPSGGGYNEQFF. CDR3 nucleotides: TGTGCCAGCAGAACACCGTCCGGGGGCGGCTACAATGAGCAGTTCTTC.

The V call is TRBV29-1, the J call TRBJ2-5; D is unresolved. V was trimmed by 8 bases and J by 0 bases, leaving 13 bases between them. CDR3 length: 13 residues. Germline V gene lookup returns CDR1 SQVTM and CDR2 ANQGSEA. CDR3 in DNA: TGCAGCATTTCGACAATGTACCAAGAGACCCAGTACTTC. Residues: CSISTMYQETQYF.